This T cell receptor (beta chain) originates from a study of cytomegalovirus exposure and HLA in healthy donors. Overall study context: Earlier results showed 117 million unique TCR beta sequences derived from roughly 190 million T cells.

There are a few counts of this clone. Its antigen is undetermined. Broader study findings: The Asian-associated ancestry cluster reportedly had fewer N-insertions than the 666-donor mean in a later analysis.

Trimming took 4 bases from V and 8 from J; bases not matched to a gene: 18. The germline V gene encodes CDR1 SGHKS and CDR2 YYEKEE (reference sequence). The CDR3 is 18 residues long. These donors, healthy bone marrow donors, were studied. Both 60 Vbeta primers and 13 Jbeta primers went into the PCR. Only in-frame clones appear in the TCRdb table, and some are missing; sequencing was by immunoSEQ multiplex PCR. This table has about 80,000 clones, roughly three quarters appearing once. This chain joins TRBV5-5 and TRBJ1-2; TRBD1 agrees at 12 bases. The sequencing input was PBMCs. This TCR came from a woman aged 40-49 years in good health and CMV-seropositive. The CDR3 here is CASSQTGTGGANRQGYTF. The CDR3 DNA reads as TGTGCCAGCAGCCAAACCGGGACAGGGGGCGCGAATAGACAAGGCTACACCTTC.